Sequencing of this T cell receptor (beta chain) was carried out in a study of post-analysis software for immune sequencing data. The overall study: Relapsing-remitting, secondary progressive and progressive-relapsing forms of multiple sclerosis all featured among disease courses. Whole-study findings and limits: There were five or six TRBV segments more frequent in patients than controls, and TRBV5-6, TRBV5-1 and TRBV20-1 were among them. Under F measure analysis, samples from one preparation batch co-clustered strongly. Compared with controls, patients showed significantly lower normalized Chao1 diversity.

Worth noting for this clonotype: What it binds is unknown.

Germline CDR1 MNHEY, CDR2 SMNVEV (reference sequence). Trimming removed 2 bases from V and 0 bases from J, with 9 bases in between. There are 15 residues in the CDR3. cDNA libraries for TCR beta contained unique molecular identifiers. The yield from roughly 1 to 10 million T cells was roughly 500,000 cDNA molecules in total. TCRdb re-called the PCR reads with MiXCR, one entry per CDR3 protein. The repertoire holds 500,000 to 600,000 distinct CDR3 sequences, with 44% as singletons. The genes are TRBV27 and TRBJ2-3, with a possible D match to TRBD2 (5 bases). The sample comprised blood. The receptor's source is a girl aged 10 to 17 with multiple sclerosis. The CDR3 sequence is CASSLIGGSTDTQYF. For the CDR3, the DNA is TGTGCCAGCAGTTTAATCGGCGGGAGCACAGATACGCAGTATTTT.